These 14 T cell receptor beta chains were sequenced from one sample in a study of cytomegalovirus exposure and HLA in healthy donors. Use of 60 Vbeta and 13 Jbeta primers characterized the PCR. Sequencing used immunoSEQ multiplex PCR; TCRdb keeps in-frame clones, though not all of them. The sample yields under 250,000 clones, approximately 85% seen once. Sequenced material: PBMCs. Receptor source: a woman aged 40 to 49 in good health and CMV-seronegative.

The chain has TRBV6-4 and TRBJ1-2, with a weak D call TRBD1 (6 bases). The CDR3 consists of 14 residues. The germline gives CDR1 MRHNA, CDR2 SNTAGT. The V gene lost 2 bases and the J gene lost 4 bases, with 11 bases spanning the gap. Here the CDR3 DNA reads TGTGCCAGCAGTGACCCTACAGGGAGCTATGGCTACACCTTC. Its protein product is CASSDPTGSYGYTF.

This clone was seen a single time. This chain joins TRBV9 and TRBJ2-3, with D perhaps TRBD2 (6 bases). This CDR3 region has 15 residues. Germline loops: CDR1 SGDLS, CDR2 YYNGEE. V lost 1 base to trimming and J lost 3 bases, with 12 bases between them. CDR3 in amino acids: CASSVRSGETDTQYF. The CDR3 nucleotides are TGTGCCAGCAGCGTAAGGTCGGGAGAAACAGATACGCAGTATTTT.

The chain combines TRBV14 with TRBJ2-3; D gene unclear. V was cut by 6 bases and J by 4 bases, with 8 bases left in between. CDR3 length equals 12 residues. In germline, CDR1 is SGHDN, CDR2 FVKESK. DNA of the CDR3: TGTGCCAGCAGACGCGGCGCAGATACGCAGTATTTT. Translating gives CASRRGADTQYF.

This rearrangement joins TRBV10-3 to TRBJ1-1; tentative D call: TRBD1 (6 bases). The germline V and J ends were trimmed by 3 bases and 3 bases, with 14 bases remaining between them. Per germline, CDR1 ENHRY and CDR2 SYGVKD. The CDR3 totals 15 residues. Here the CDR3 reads CAISDLSQGYTEAFF. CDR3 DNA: TGTGCCATCAGTGACTTGTCACAGGGCTACACTGAAGCTTTCTTT.

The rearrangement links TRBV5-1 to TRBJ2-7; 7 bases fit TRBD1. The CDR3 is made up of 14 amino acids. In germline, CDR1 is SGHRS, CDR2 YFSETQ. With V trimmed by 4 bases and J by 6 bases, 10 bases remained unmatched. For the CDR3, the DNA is TGCGCCAGCAGCACGCTGGACAGGTCCGGCGAGCAGTACTTC. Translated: CASSTLDRSGEQYF.

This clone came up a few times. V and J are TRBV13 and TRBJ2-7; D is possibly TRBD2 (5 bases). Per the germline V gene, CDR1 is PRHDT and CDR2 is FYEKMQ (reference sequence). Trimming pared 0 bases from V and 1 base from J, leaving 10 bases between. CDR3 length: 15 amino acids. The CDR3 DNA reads TGTGCCAGCAGCTTAGGGGCGGGTACTTCCTACGAGCAGTACTTC. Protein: CASSLGAGTSYEQYF.

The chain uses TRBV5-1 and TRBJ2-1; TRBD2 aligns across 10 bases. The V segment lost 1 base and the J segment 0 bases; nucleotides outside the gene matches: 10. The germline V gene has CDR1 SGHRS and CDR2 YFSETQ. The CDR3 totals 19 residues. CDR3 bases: TGCGCCAGCAGCTTGAATAGCGGGAGGATTAGGAGCTCCTACAATGAGCAGTTCTTC. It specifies CASSLNSGRIRSSYNEQFF.

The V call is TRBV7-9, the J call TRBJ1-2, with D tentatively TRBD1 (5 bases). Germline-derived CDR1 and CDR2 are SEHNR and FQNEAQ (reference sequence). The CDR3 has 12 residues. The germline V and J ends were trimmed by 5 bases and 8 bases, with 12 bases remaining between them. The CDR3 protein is CASSPGRGGYTF. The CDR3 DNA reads TGTGCCAGCAGCCCCGGTCGGGGGGGCTACACCTTC.

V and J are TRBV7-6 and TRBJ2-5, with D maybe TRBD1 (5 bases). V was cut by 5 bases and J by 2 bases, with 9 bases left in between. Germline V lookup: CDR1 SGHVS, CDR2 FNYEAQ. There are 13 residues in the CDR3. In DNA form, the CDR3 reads TGTGCCAGCAGCCGACAGCAGCAAGAGACCCAGTACTTC. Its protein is CASSRQQQETQYF. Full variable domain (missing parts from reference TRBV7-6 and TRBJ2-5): GAGVSQSPRYKVTKRGQDVALRCDPISGHVSLYWYRQALGQGPEFLTYFNYEAQQDKSGLPNDRFSAERPEGSISTLTIQRTEQRDSAMYRCASSRQQQETQYFGPGTRLLVL.

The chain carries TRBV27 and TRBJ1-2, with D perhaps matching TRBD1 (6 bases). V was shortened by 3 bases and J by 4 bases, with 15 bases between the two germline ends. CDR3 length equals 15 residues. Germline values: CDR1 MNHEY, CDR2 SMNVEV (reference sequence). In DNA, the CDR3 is TGTGCCAGCAGTTTTACCAGGGGATGGATCTATGGCTACACCTTC. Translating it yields CASSFTRGWIYGYTF.

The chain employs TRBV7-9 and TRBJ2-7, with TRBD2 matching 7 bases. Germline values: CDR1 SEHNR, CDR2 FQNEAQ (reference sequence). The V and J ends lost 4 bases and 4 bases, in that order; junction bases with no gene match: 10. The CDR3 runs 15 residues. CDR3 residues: CASSSTSNSRYEQYF. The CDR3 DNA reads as TGTGCCAGCAGCTCGACTAGCAACTCAAGGTACGAGCAGTACTTC.

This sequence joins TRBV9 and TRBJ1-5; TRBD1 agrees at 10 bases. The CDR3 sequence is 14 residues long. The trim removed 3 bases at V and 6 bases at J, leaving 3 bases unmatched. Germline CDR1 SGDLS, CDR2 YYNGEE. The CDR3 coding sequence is TGTGCCAGCAGCGAGACAGGGGGCGGTCAGCCCCAGCATTTT. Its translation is CASSETGGGQPQHF.

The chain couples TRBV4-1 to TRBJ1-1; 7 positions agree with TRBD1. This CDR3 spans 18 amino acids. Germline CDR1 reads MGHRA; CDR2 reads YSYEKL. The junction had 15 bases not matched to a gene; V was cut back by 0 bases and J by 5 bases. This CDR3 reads CASSQEYGETGRKTEAFF. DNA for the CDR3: TGCGCCAGCAGCCAAGAGTATGGCGAGACAGGGAGAAAAACTGAAGCTTTCTTT.

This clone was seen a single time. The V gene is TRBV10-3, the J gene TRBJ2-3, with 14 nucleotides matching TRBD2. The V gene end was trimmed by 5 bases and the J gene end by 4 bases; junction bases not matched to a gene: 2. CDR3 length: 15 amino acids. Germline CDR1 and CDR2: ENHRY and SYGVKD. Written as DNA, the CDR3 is TGTGCCATCAGTCCGGGACTAGCGGGAGCAGATACGCAGTATTTT. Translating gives CAISPGLAGADTQYF.